Following are 5 T cell receptor beta chains from one sample sequenced in a study of cytomegalovirus exposure and HLA in healthy donors. The primer mix had 60 Vbeta and 13 Jbeta primers. The repertoire was sequenced with immunoSEQ multiplex PCR; TCRdb's copy has only in-frame clones and lacks some. This table has some 150,000 clones, around four fifths appearing once. Sequenced sample: PBMCs. These receptors originate from a middle-aged man in good health and CMV-seronegative.

This clone occurred once. The chain has TRBV6-5 and TRBJ2-7; 8 nucleotides match TRBD1. Germline V gene data show CDR1 as MNHEY and CDR2 as SVGAGI. V shed 0 bases, J shed 3 bases, and the junction held 7 bases outside the gene matches. The CDR3 is made up of 16 amino acids. CDR3 loop: CASSYSMQGAYYEQYF. The DNA for the CDR3 is TGTGCCAGCAGTTACTCGATGCAGGGGGCTTACTACGAGCAGTACTTC.

The rearrangement links TRBV29-1 to TRBJ2-5, with D perhaps matching TRBD2 (5 bases). The CDR3 sequence is 15 residues long. Germline CDR1 reads SQVTM; CDR2 reads ANQGSEA. The ends were cut back, 4 bases at V and 2 bases at J, with 17 bases in the middle. Here the CDR3 reads CSVGTGFNFQETQYF. CDR3 in DNA: TGCAGCGTTGGTACGGGATTCAATTTTCAAGAGACCCAGTACTTC.

The V gene is TRBV5-4, the J gene TRBJ1-2; 10 nucleotides line up with TRBD1. J was trimmed by 7 bases and V by 6 bases; bases with no gene match: 6. The CDR3 has 13 amino acids. Germline V CDR1 and CDR2: SGHNT, YYREEE (reference sequence). CDR3 DNA sequence: TGTGCCAGCAACCTTGACAGGGGGCGTGGCTACACCTTC. This gives the protein CASNLDRGRGYTF.

The gene calls are TRBV7-8 and TRBJ2-1; 9 bases are a match to TRBD2. J lost 6 bases, V lost 3 bases, and 6 bases had no gene match. Germline V gene sequence: CDR1 SGHVS, CDR2 FQNEAQ. The CDR3 is 15 residues long. CDR3 residues: CASSLSLAGSNEQFF. CDR3 coding DNA: TGTGCCAGCAGCTTGTCCCTAGCGGGAAGCAATGAGCAGTTCTTC.

This chain links TRBV5-1 with TRBJ2-5; TRBD2 matches 10 bases. This CDR3 region has 13 residues. J was trimmed by 11 bases and V by 5 bases; bases with no gene match: 9. In germline, CDR1 is SGHRS, CDR2 YFSETQ. CDR3 region: CASRASGSMGQYF. CDR3 coding DNA: TGCGCCAGCAGGGCTAGCGGGAGTATGGGGCAGTACTTC.